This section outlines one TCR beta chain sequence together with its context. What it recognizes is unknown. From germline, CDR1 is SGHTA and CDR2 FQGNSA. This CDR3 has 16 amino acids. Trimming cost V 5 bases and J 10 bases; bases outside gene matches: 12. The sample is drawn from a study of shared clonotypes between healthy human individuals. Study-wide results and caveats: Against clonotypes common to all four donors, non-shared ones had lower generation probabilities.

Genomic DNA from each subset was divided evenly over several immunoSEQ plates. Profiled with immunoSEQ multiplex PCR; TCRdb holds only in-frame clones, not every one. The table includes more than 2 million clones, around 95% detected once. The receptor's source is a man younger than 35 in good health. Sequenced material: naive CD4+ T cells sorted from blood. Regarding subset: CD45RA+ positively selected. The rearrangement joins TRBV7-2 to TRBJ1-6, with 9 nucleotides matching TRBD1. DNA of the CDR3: TGTGCCAGCAGCCCACCGGGACAGGGAATAGGCTCACCCCTCCACTTT. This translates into CASSPPGQGIGSPLHF.